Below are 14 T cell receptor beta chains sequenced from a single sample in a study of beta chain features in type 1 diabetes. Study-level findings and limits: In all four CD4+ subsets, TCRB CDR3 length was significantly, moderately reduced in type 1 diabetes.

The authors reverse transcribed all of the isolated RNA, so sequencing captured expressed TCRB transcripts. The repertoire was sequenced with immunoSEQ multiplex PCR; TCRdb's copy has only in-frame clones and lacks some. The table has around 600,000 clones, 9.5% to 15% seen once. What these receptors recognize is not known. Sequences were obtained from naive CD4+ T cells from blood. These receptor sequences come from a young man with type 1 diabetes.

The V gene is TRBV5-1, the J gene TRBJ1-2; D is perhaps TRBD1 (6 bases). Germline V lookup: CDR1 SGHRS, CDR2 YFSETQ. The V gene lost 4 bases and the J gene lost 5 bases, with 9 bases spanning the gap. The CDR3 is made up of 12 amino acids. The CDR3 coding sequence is TGCGCCAGCAGCCCAGGACAGTATGGCTACACCTTC. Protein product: CASSPGQYGYTF. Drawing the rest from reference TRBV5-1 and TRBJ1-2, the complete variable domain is KAGVTQTPRYLIKTRGQQVTLSCSPISGHRSVSWYQQTPGQGLQFLFEYFSETQRNKGNFPGRFSGRQFSNSRSEMNVSTLELGDSALYLCASSPGQYGYTFGSGTRLTVV.

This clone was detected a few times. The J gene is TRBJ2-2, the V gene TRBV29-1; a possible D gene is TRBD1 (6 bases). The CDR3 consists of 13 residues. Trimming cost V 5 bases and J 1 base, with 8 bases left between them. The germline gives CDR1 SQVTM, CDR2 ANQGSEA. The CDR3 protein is CSVIRGNTGELFF. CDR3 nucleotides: TGCAGCGTTATCAGGGGGAACACCGGGGAGCTGTTTTTT.

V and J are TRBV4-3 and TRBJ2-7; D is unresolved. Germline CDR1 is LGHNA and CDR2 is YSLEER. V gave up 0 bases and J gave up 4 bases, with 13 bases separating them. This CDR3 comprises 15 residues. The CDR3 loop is CASSQEAGFTYEQYF. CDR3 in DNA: TGCGCCAGCAGCCAAGAGGCCGGGTTCACTTACGAGCAGTACTTC.

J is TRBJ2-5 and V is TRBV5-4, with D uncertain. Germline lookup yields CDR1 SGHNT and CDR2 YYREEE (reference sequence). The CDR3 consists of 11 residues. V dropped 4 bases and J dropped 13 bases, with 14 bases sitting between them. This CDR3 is CASSEASVLYF. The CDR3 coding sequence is TGTGCCAGCAGCGAAGCCTCGGTCCTGTACTTC.

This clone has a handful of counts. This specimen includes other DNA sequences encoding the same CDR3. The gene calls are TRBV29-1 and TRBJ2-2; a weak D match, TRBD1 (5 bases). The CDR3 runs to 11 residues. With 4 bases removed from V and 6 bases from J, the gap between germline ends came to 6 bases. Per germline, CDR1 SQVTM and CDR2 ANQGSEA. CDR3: CSVGGPGELFF. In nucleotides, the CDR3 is TGCAGCGTTGGGGGCCCCGGGGAGCTGTTTTTT.

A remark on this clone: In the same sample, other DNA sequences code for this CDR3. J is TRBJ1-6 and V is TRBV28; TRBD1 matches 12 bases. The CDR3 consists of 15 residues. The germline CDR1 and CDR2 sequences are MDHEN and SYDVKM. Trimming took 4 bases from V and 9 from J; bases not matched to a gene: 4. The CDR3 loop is CASSSGQGATSPLHF. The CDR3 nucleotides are TGTGCCAGCAGTTCGGGACAGGGGGCCACTTCACCCCTCCACTTT.

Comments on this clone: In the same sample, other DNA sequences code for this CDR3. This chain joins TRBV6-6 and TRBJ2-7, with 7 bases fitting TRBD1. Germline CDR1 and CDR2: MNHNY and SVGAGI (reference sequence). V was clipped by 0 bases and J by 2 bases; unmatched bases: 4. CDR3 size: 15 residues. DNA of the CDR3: TGTGCCAGCAGTTACTCGGGACAGCCACCCTACGAGCAGTACTTC. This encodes CASSYSGQPPYEQYF.

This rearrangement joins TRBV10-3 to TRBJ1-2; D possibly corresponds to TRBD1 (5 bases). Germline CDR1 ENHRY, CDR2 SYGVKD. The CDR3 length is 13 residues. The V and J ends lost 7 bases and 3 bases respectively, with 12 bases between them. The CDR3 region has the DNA TGTGCCATCAAGGCTCAGGGTCACTATGGCTACACCTTC. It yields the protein CAIKAQGHYGYTF.

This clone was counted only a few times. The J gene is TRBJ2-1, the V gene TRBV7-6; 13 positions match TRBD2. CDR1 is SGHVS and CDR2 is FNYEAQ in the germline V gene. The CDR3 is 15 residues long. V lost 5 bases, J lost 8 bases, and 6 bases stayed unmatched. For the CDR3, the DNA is TGTGCCAGCAGCCCAACTAGCGGGGGGGCCTATGAGCAGTTCTTC. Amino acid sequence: CASSPTSGGAYEQFF. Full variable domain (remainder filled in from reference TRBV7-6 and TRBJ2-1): GAGVSQSPRYKVTKRGQDVALRCDPISGHVSLYWYRQALGQGPEFLTYFNYEAQQDKSGLPNDRFSAERPEGSISTLTIQRTEQRDSAMYRCASSPTSGGAYEQFFGPGTRLTVL.

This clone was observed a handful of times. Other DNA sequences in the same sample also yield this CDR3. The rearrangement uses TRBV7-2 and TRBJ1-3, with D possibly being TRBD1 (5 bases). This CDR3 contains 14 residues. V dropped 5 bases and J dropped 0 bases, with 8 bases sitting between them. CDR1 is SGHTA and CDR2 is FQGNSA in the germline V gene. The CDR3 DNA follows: TGTGCCAGCAGCCCGGGGGTCTCTGGAAACACCATATATTTT. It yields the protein CASSPGVSGNTIYF.

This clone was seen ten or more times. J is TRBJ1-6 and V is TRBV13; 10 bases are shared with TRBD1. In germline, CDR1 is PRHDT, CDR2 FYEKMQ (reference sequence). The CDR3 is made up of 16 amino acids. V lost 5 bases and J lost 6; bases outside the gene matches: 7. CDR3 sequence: CASSPGQGGGNSPLHF. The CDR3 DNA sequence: TGTGCCAGCAGCCCTGGACAGGGGGGCGGTAATTCACCCCTCCACTTT.

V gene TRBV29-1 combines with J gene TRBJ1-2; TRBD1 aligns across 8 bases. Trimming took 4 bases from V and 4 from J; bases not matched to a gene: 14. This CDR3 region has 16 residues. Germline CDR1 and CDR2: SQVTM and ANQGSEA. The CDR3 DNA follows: TGCAGCGTTGGTGGGCAGGGGGCCCCAACCGTCTATGGCTACACCTTC. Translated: CSVGGQGAPTVYGYTF.

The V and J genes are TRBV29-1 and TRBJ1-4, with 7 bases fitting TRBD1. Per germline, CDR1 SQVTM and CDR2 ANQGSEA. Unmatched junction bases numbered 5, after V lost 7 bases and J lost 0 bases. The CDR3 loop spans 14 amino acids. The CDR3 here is CSAGQSTTNEKLFF. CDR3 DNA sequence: TGCAGCGCGGGACAGTCGACAACTAATGAAAAACTGTTTTTT.

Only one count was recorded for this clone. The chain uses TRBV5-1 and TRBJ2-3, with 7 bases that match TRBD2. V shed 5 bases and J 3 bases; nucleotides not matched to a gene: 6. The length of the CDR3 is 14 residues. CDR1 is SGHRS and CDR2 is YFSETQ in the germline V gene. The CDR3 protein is CASRAGGGTDTQYF. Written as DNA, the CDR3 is TGCGCCAGCAGAGCTGGCGGGGGAACAGATACGCAGTATTTT.